A selection of T cell receptor beta chains follows, all from one sample in a study of Graves' ophthalmopathy and Graves' hyperthyroidism. TCRdb fed the multiplex PCR reads into MiXCR, producing one record per CDR3 protein. The sample lists about 25,000 distinct CDR3 sequences, around 50% occurring once. The sample consisted of peripheral blood. The receptors come from an adult woman with stable Graves' hyperthyroidism. Both conserved end residues are trimmed from each CDR3. Each record gives: J gene, V gene, CDR3 protein.

TRBJ2-1	TRBV29-1	SVTSSDEQF
TRBJ1-5	TRBV20-1	SARMGRGGYSNQPQH
TRBJ2-2	TRBV6-4	ASSDKNTGELF
TRBJ2-2	TRBV6-5	ASSQVAGRGGELF
TRBJ1-3	TRBV5-1	ASGVEWNTIY
TRBJ2-1	TRBV20-1	SARDTLLNEQF
TRBJ2-2	TRBV20-1	SARDPQLF
TRBJ1-2	TRBV19	ASRDAINYGYT
TRBJ1-1	TRBV6-1	DSSSVTNTEAF
TRBJ2-1	TRBV6-2/TRBV6-3	ASSGTGYNEQS
TRBJ1-1	TRBV6-1	ASNPDTMNTEAF
TRBJ2-5	TRBV20-1	SAHRDRGSQY
TRBJ2-5	TRBV4-2	ASSPRTGGGTQETQY
TRBJ2-7	TRBV7-2	ASSSSRTSGGGEEQY
TRBJ2-7	TRBV9	ASSANRVFYEQY
TRBJ2-6	TRBV10-2	ASSPIGANVLT
TRBJ2-7	TRBV24-1	ASSPGTSGIAYEQY
TRBJ2-5	TRBV27	ASSEPGGAGTGDETQY
TRBJ1-5	TRBV6-5	ASKNRDVSNQPQH
TRBJ1-1	TRBV7-6	ASSLVNTEAF
TRBJ2-3	TRBV20-1	SAWQRQSPSTDTQY
TRBJ1-5	TRBV20-1	SAKAFGRQGTHEH
TRBJ2-7	TRBV11-2	ATKNGTHD
TRBJ2-1	TRBV20-1	SARGQTGPETQYFGPGTQF
TRBJ2-7	TRBV5-1	ASSFDFGDEQY
TRBJ1-3	TRBV6-5	ASSPKLTGNTIY
TRBJ2-3	TRBV7-2	ASSSGTISSTDTQY
TRBJ1-2	TRBV2	ASSPDRGYGYT
TRBJ2-7	TRBV7-9	ASSSTGTGFYEQY
TRBJ2-7	TRBV7-9	ASSQTLYEQY
TRBJ1-2	TRBV7-2	ASSLEGRGDYGYT
TRBJ2-3	TRBV7-3	ASSLTMRAGGDTQY
TRBJ1-4	TRBV4-2	ASSQDRDPNEKLF
TRBJ2-6	TRBV15	ATSRSRLAGAEGANVLT
TRBJ2-1	TRBV20-1	SARGPDRVSYNEQS
TRBJ2-1	TRBV6-6	ASGSGTFTYNEQF
TRBJ1-2	TRBV30	AWSPDRDCSYGYT
TRBJ2-3	TRBV5-8	ASSLAYQVARGR
TRBJ2-5	TRBV20-1	RARGHQQETQY
TRBJ2-7	TRBV7-8	ASSFGQGADEQY
TRBJ1-1	TRBV9	VSGADLGLGDTEAF
TRBJ2-7	TRBV12-3/TRBV12-4	ASSPMGTSASYEQY